The entry below gives a single T cell receptor beta chain sequence along with its context. Its antigen is not known. The data originate from a study of early T cells in non-severe SARS-CoV-2 infection. For the study at large: Chains were not paired, and sequencing was done on bulk RNA from unsorted whole blood. Study-level points and caveats: A preference for anti-spike CD8 responses marked VDJdb matching, which missed private and CD4 specificities.

Each single cDNA molecule received a unique molecular identifier. TCRdb processed the 5' RACE reads anew with MiXCR; each CDR3 protein has one entry. Altogether 35,000 to 55,000 distinct CDR3 sequences are present, around 6.1% being singletons, with the ten largest covering about 20%. V was shortened by 2 bases and J by 3 bases, with 11 bases between the two germline ends. The germline V gene encodes CDR1 MNHEY and CDR2 SVGEGT. The CDR3 sequence is 15 residues long. This receptor was identified in an adult who was a healthcare worker with PCR-confirmed SARS-CoV-2 infection or an uninfected control (not recorded which). The V call is TRBV6-2 or TRBV6-3, the J call TRBJ2-1; maybe TRBD1 (5 bases). This specimen was whole blood, taken at baseline. For the CDR3, the DNA is TGTGCCAGCAGTTACCAGGGCCTAGGCTACAATGAGCAGTTCTTC. This encodes CASSYQGLGYNEQFF.